What follows describes a single TCR beta chain. The data are from a study of blood T cell repertoires in COVID-19. Study-level information: The analysed material was cDNA or gDNA that came from T cells, B-cell-depleted T cells, or PBMCs.

As originally analysed: Quantification of nucleated cells was approximated via reference gene primer amplification. The protocol was immunoSEQ multiplex PCR, while the TCRdb copy is restricted to in-frame clones and leaves out a portion. The D gene and trimming were derived from the DNA, and the V and J assignments and clone size from that table. Of 130,000 to 150,000 clones listed, 85% are singletons. From germline, CDR1 is SGHVS and CDR2 FQNEAQ. V gave up 6 bases and J gave up 4 bases, with 15 bases separating them. There are 14 residues in the CDR3. The clonotype originates from a woman between 35 and 50 years old with active or convalescent COVID-19. The source material was peripheral blood. The rearrangement links TRBV7-8 to TRBJ1-1, with D perhaps TRBD1 (5 bases). Here the CDR3 DNA reads TGTGCCAGCAGACTCGGGTGGGGGGGCACTGAAGCTTTCTTT. Protein: CASRLGWGGTEAFF.